Presented here are 10 T cell receptor beta chains from one specimen sequenced in a study of graft-versus-host responses after intestinal transplantation. The antigens these receptors bind are not known. TCRdb's table, derived via immunoSEQ multiplex PCR, lists solely in-frame clones and lacks some. Of tens of thousands of clones listed, 80% to 90% were seen once; the top ten hold around 2.7%. The material sequenced was unstimulated CD8+ T cells sorted from spleen or lymph node cells, taken before intestinal transplant. The receptors here all came from a human donor who received an intestinal transplant.

The chain is built from TRBV14 and TRBJ1-1; D remains unclear. The germline V gene has CDR1 SGHDN and CDR2 FVKESK. Trimming left V 3 bases short and J 3 bases short, with 14 bases between. There are 15 residues in the CDR3. The DNA of the CDR3 is TGTGCCAGCAGCCATCAACCCAGTAAATACACTGAAGCTTTCTTT. Protein: CASSHQPSKYTEAFF.

The V and J genes are TRBV6-5 and TRBJ2-7; 7 bases fit TRBD1. This CDR3 spans 14 amino acids. The trim removed 5 bases at V and 2 bases at J, leaving 6 bases unmatched. Germline loops: CDR1 MNHEY, CDR2 SVGAGI. The CDR3 nucleotides read TGTGCCAGCAGTGTACTACAGGGGCCCTACGAGCAGTACTTC. It codes for CASSVLQGPYEQYF.

The chain couples TRBV7-6 to TRBJ1-1, with D tentatively TRBD1 (6 bases). CDR1 and CDR2 (germline): SGHVS, FNYEAQ. V gave up 1 base and J gave up 6 bases, with 18 bases separating them. This CDR3 contains 16 residues. DNA for the CDR3: TGTGCCAGCAGCTTAGAGGGGGGGGAGGGGAGGTCTGAAGCTTTCTTT. Protein: CASSLEGGEGRSEAFF.

The chain combines TRBV7-8 with TRBJ2-3; 8 bases match TRBD2. The ends lost 5 bases at V and 1 base at J; junction bases unmatched: 14. There are 18 residues in the CDR3. Germline CDR1 SGHVS, CDR2 FQNEAQ. CDR3 amino acids: CASSANIQLAVGTDTQYF. CDR3 DNA: TGTGCCAGCAGCGCAAACATCCAACTAGCGGTAGGCACAGATACGCAGTATTTT. Combining the CDR3 with reference TRBV7-8 and TRBJ2-3 gives the whole variable domain GAGVSQSPRYKVAKRGQDVALRCDPISGHVSLFWYQQALGQGPEFLTYFQNEAQLDKSGLPSDRFFAERPEGSVSTLKIQRTQQEDSAVYLCASSANIQLAVGTDTQYFGPGTRLTVL.

The rearrangement joins TRBV28 to TRBJ1-3; D not resolved. The V and J ends lost 6 bases and 3 bases respectively, with 15 bases between them. There are 15 residues in the CDR3. Germline CDR1 reads MDHEN; CDR2 reads SYDVKM. Here the CDR3 reads CASRLEDLRGNTIYF. CDR3 nucleotide sequence: TGTGCCAGCAGGCTCGAAGACTTACGTGGAAACACCATATATTTT.

J is TRBJ2-7 and V is TRBV4-1; TRBD2 matches 7 bases. Germline V gives CDR1 MGHRA, CDR2 YSYEKL. This CDR3 spans 18 amino acids. V shed 2 bases and J 4 bases; nucleotides not matched to a gene: 17. DNA of the CDR3: TGCGCCAGCAGCCAAAAGTGGTCCAGCGGGGCTCCCTTTTACGAGCAGTACTTC. Protein sequence: CASSQKWSSGAPFYEQYF.

The V and J genes are TRBV28 and TRBJ2-1, with D hard to call. The CDR3 covers 12 residues. Germline CDR1 MDHEN, CDR2 SYDVKM. V dropped 3 bases and J dropped 9 bases, with 9 bases sitting between them. The CDR3 loop reads CASSLGGGEQFF. CDR3 DNA: TGTGCCAGCAGTTTGGGTGGCGGTGAGCAGTTCTTC.

The V gene is TRBV19, the J gene TRBJ2-7, with D possibly matching TRBD1 (5 bases). The CDR3 sequence is 15 residues long. Germline V lookup: CDR1 LNHDA, CDR2 SQIVND (reference sequence). V was pared by 2 bases and J by 5 bases, with 16 bases between. The CDR3 DNA reads TGTGCCAGTAGTATAACCACAGGCGACGTCGACGAGCAGTACTTC. It codes for CASSITTGDVDEQYF.

The chain uses TRBV5-1 and TRBJ2-1; TRBD2 is a possible D gene (6 bases). The germline V and J ends were trimmed by 0 bases and 11 bases, with 9 bases remaining between them. The CDR3 extends over 12 amino acids. The germline CDR1 and CDR2 sequences are SGHRS and YFSETQ. CDR3 in DNA: TGCGCCAGCAGCTTGGGACTAGACAAGCAGTTCTTC. It yields the protein CASSLGLDKQFF.

The chain's CDR3 is CASRGEANYGYTF. The CDR3 DNA follows: TGCGCCAGCCGGGGGGAAGCTAACTATGGCTACACCTTC. J is TRBJ1-2 and V is TRBV5-1; the D gene is possibly TRBD1 (5 bases). Trimming left V 7 bases short and J 0 bases short, with 10 bases between. From germline, CDR1 is SGHRS and CDR2 YFSETQ. CDR3 length: 13 amino acids.